Following are 26 T cell receptor beta chains from one sample sequenced in a study of blood T cell repertoires in COVID-19. The data were produced by immunoSEQ multiplex PCR, yet TCRdb's version contains in-frame clones alone and is incomplete. Of about 200,000 clones detected, about 89% appear once; the ten largest clones hold around 8.4%. The sequenced material came from PBMCs or T cells enriched from blood (not recorded which). Receptors were obtained from a woman younger than 35 who had recovered from COVID-19.

The chain links TRBV2 to TRBJ1-5; 7 positions match TRBD1. Germline values: CDR1 SNHLY, CDR2 FYNNEI. This CDR3 is 17 amino acids long. V was clipped by 8 bases and J by 2 bases; unmatched bases: 15. CDR3 protein: CASERDRDRIGNQPQHF. CDR3 DNA sequence: TGTGCCAGCGAAAGAGACAGGGATCGGATCGGCAATCAGCCCCAGCATTTT.

The chain has TRBV28 and TRBJ1-2; unclear D gene. V lost 6 bases to trimming and J lost 8 bases, with 16 bases between them. CDR1 and CDR2 from the germline V gene are MDHEN and SYDVKM. This CDR3 is 13 amino acids long. Here the CDR3 reads CASRRRPGSGYTF. For the CDR3, the DNA is TGTGCCAGCAGGCGGAGGCCTGGTAGCGGCTACACCTTC.

The gene calls are TRBV28 and TRBJ2-3; D not resolved. Germline V CDR1 and CDR2: MDHEN, SYDVKM. The CDR3 totals 13 residues. Trimming shortened V by 8 bases and J by 0 bases, and 9 bases separated the two germline ends. The CDR3 nucleotides read TGTGCCAGCGCGACTCCTAGCACAGATACGCAGTATTTT. It specifies CASATPSTDTQYF.

The V gene is TRBV19, the J gene TRBJ2-2, with a weak D call TRBD2 (6 bases). Per the germline V gene, CDR1 is LNHDA and CDR2 is SQIVND (reference sequence). V was pared by 5 bases and J by 3 bases, with 10 bases between. This CDR3 has 14 residues. CDR3 residues: CASSRGGDTGELFF. In DNA, the CDR3 is TGTGCCAGTAGTCGGGGAGGCGACACCGGGGAGCTGTTTTTT.

This chain links TRBV5-1 with TRBJ1-1; D remains unclear. The ends were cut back, 0 bases at V and 6 bases at J, with 12 bases in the middle. The CDR3 runs 14 residues. Germline CDR1 is SGHRS and CDR2 is YFSETQ. CDR3 nucleotide sequence: TGCGCCAGCAGCTTGGCCTTAGAAACCGCTGAAGCTTTCTTT. Translating gives CASSLALETAEAFF.

The gene calls are TRBV25-1 and TRBJ1-2; tentative D call: TRBD1 (6 bases). Trimming removed 10 bases from V and 4 bases from J, with 10 bases in between. CDR1 and CDR2 from the germline V gene are MGHDK and SYGVNS. The CDR3 extends over 11 amino acids. CDR3 amino acids: CATGQSYGYTF. In DNA, the CDR3 is TGTGCCACTGGACAGTCCTATGGCTACACCTTC.

This clone was seen more than once but under ten times. The chain couples TRBV27 to TRBJ1-3; D uncertain. The V gene's germline CDR1 is MNHEY and CDR2 SMNVEV (reference sequence). This CDR3 region has 13 residues. Between the trimmed V and J ends, which lost 8 bases and 0 bases, there was a span of 8 bases. The CDR3 region is CASGRSSGNTIYF. The CDR3 DNA reads TGTGCCAGCGGAAGGAGCTCTGGAAACACCATATATTTT.

The V call is TRBV7-9, the J call TRBJ1-2; D possibly corresponds to TRBD1 (5 bases). Germline V lookup: CDR1 SEHNR, CDR2 FQNEAQ (reference sequence). The V end was cut by 0 bases, the J end by 5 bases, with 10 bases between. The length of the CDR3 is 14 residues. CDR3 residues: CASSLATVSYGYTF. The CDR3 DNA sequence: TGTGCCAGCAGCTTAGCGACAGTTTCATATGGCTACACCTTC.

This chain connects TRBV28 to TRBJ1-1, with D unclear. V was trimmed by 7 bases and J by 5 bases, leaving 17 bases between them. Germline CDR1 MDHEN, CDR2 SYDVKM. The CDR3 has 14 amino acids. CDR3 DNA: TGTGCCAGCACCTTCCGGGGAGGTAGGACTGAAGCTTTCTTT. Its translation: CASTFRGGRTEAFF.

The chain combines TRBV6-5 with TRBJ1-3, with TRBD1 as a possible D gene (6 bases). CDR1 and CDR2 (germline): MNHEY, SVGAGI. The CDR3 runs 12 residues. The V end was cut by 8 bases, the J end by 4 bases, with 9 bases between. The CDR3: CASAGTGNTIYF. Here the CDR3 DNA reads TGTGCCAGCGCCGGGACAGGAAACACCATATATTTT.

V and J are TRBV15 and TRBJ2-2; TRBD1 is a possible D gene (6 bases). Germline-derived CDR1 and CDR2 are LNHNV and YYDKDF (reference sequence). The CDR3 covers 16 residues. V lost 4 bases and J 0 bases, leaving 12 bases between the germline ends. The CDR3 is CATSKPGHSNTGELFF. CDR3 coding DNA: TGTGCCACCAGCAAACCGGGACACTCGAACACCGGGGAGCTGTTTTTT. The full variable domain, with the rest looked up from reference TRBV15 and TRBJ2-2, is DAMVIQNPRYQVTQFGKPVTLSCSQTLNHNVMYWYQQKSSQAPKLLFHYYDKDFNNEADTPDNFQSRRPNTSFCFLDIRSPGLGDTAMYLCATSKPGHSNTGELFFGEGSRLTVL.

The chain combines TRBV24-1 with TRBJ2-7; the match to TRBD1 covers 9 bases. After removal of 0 bases from V and 6 bases from J, the junction contained 17 bases not matched to a gene. In germline, CDR1 is KGHDR, CDR2 SFDVKD. This CDR3 spans 19 amino acids. The CDR3 here is CATSDLYRGRIELSAEQYF. The CDR3 DNA is TGTGCCACCAGTGATTTGTACAGGGGGCGAATTGAGTTGTCCGCCGAGCAGTACTTC.

This CDR3 reads CASSLQGNGGELFF. DNA of the CDR3: TGTGCCAGCAGCTTACAGGGCAACGGCGGGGAGCTGTTTTTT. The rearrangement uses TRBV7-8 and TRBJ2-2; a possible D gene is TRBD1 (5 bases). CDR3 length equals 14 residues. CDR1 is SGHVS, CDR2 FQNEAQ, per germline. Trimming took 2 bases from V and 7 from J, leaving 11 bases between them.

The V gene is TRBV6-1, the J gene TRBJ2-3; 9 nucleotides agree with TRBD2. The germline CDR1 and CDR2 sequences are MNHNS and SASEGT. Trimming took 3 bases from V and 1 from J; bases not matched to a gene: 2. This CDR3 is 15 amino acids long. In DNA, the CDR3 is TGTGCCAGCAGTGATGAGCGGGGGGGCACAGATACGCAGTATTTT. The encoded protein is CASSDERGGTDTQYF.

This chain links TRBV30 with TRBJ1-1, with a possible D match to TRBD1 (6 bases). CDR3 length: 15 residues. In germline, CDR1 is GTSNPN, CDR2 SVGIG (reference sequence). V shed 3 bases and J shed 1 base, with 15 bases lying between them. Here the CDR3 DNA reads TGTGCCTGGAGAGTTCTCCAGGGGTGGAACACTGAAGCTTTCTTT. Protein product: CAWRVLQGWNTEAFF.

The gene calls are TRBV12-3 or TRBV12-4 and TRBJ1-1, with 8 bases identical to TRBD1. Trimming removed 6 bases from V and 1 base from J; junction bases left unmatched: 1. This CDR3 is built from 13 residues. CDR3: CASRGTGNTEAFF. CDR3 bases: TGTGCCAGCAGAGGGACAGGGAACACTGAAGCTTTCTTT.

This rearrangement joins TRBV5-1 to TRBJ2-2; D gene uncertain. V lost 4 bases, J lost 5 bases, and 15 bases lay in between. CDR1 and CDR2 (germline): SGHRS, YFSETQ. The CDR3 totals 15 residues. Here the CDR3 DNA reads TGCGCCAGCAGCATACAACTGACTGGTACCGGGGAGCTGTTTTTT. Protein product: CASSIQLTGTGELFF. Complete variable domain (other parts from reference TRBV5-1 and TRBJ2-2): KAGVTQTPRYLIKTRGQQVTLSCSPISGHRSVSWYQQTPGQGLQFLFEYFSETQRNKGNFPGRFSGRQFSNSRSEMNVSTLELGDSALYLCASSIQLTGTGELFFGEGSRLTVL.

The CDR3 DNA sequence: TGTGCCAGCAGCCGGGACAGGGATCCCAGTATCTCTGGCTACACCTTC. Residues: CASSRDRDPSISGYTF. J is TRBJ1-2 and V is TRBV5-4, with 9 bases fitting TRBD1. Germline values: CDR1 SGHNT, CDR2 YYREEE (reference sequence). The ends lost 4 bases at V and 7 bases at J; junction bases unmatched: 14. CDR3 length: 16 residues.

The gene calls are TRBV28 and TRBJ2-6; D is possibly TRBD2 (6 bases). V dropped 6 bases and J dropped 1 base, with 10 bases sitting between them. The germline gives CDR1 MDHEN, CDR2 SYDVKM. The CDR3 extends over 15 amino acids. The CDR3 DNA follows: TGTGCCAGCAGGATGGGGGGATCTGGGGCCAACGTCCTGACTTTC. Protein sequence: CASRMGGSGANVLTF.

The chain combines TRBV28 with TRBJ1-1; 11 bases map to TRBD1. CDR3 length: 16 amino acids. Germline V CDR1 and CDR2: MDHEN, SYDVKM. Trimming cost V 5 bases and J 1 base; bases outside gene matches: 6. CDR3 sequence (DNA): TGTGCCAGCAGTGCACCGGGACAGGGGGGGAACACTGAAGCTTTCTTT. Its protein is CASSAPGQGGNTEAFF. Looking up the rest from reference TRBV28 and TRBJ1-1 gives the full variable domain: DVKVTQSSRYLVKRTGEKVFLECVQDMDHENMFWYRQDPGLGLRLIYFSYDVKMKEKGDIPEGYSVSREKKERFSLILESASTNQTSMYLCASSAPGQGGNTEAFFGQGTRLTVV.

This rearrangement joins TRBV20-1 to TRBJ2-1; a possible D gene is TRBD2 (6 bases). This CDR3 has 13 amino acids. Germline CDR1 is DFQATT and CDR2 is SNEGSKA (reference sequence). With 3 bases removed from V and 12 bases from J, the gap between germline ends came to 18 bases. This CDR3 reads CSASRGSLERQFF. For the CDR3, the DNA is TGCAGTGCTAGTCGGGGGTCCCTTGAACGGCAGTTCTTC.

This chain uses TRBV2 with TRBJ1-1, with D possibly matching TRBD1 (5 bases). In germline, CDR1 is SNHLY, CDR2 FYNNEI. Trimming took 5 bases from V and 6 from J, leaving 7 bases between them. This CDR3 contains 11 residues. CDR3: CASSRDSEAFF. CDR3 in DNA: TGTGCCAGCAGTCGGGACTCTGAAGCTTTCTTT.

This chain joins TRBV19 and TRBJ2-7; 8 nucleotides match TRBD1. From germline, CDR1 is LNHDA and CDR2 SQIVND (reference sequence). The trim removed 4 bases at V and 6 bases at J, leaving 8 bases unmatched. CDR3 size: 14 residues. Here the CDR3 reads CASSKGQGFSEQYF. The DNA for the CDR3 is TGTGCCAGTAGTAAAGGACAGGGTTTCAGCGAGCAGTACTTC.

The chain uses TRBV5-1 and TRBJ2-2, with D possibly matching TRBD2 (6 bases). CDR3 size: 16 residues. V shed 4 bases and J shed 5 bases, with 18 bases lying between them. Per germline, CDR1 SGHRS and CDR2 YFSETQ. CDR3 loop: CASSRHDSAGTGELFF. The CDR3, as DNA: TGCGCCAGCAGCCGACATGACAGCGCGGGGACCGGGGAGCTGTTTTTT. Full variable domain (outside the CDR3, taken from reference TRBV5-1 and TRBJ2-2): KAGVTQTPRYLIKTRGQQVTLSCSPISGHRSVSWYQQTPGQGLQFLFEYFSETQRNKGNFPGRFSGRQFSNSRSEMNVSTLELGDSALYLCASSRHDSAGTGELFFGEGSRLTVL.

This clone was seen a few times. The chain uses TRBV5-1 and TRBJ1-2; D gene uncertain. CDR1 is SGHRS and CDR2 is YFSETQ in the germline V gene. Deletions cut 2 bases from V and 0 bases from J, with 8 bases between. The CDR3 is 14 amino acids. CDR3 sequence (DNA): TGCGCCAGCAGCTTCAGACAACCTAACTATGGCTACACCTTC. Encoded protein: CASSFRQPNYGYTF.

The chain has TRBV27 and TRBJ1-5, with 7 bases identical to TRBD1. There are 16 residues in the CDR3. V shed 3 bases, J shed 1 base, and the junction held 6 bases outside the gene matches. In germline, CDR1 is MNHEY, CDR2 SMNVEV (reference sequence). The CDR3 loop reads CASSLAGGRSNQPQHF. DNA for the CDR3: TGTGCCAGCAGTTTGGCAGGGGGAAGGAGCAATCAGCCCCAGCATTTT.